This is a list of T cell receptor beta chains from one sample in a study of T cell responses to AZD1222 COVID-19 vaccine. The repertoire was sequenced with immunoSEQ multiplex PCR; TCRdb's copy has only in-frame clones and lacks some. The table lists about 20,000 clones, roughly 84% of them singletons. Here the sequenced sample was peripheral blood, taken 28 days after the second AZD1222 dose. These receptors originate from an adult who received the AZD1222 COVID-19 vaccine. CDR3s include the opening cysteine and the closing phenylalanine or tryptophan. The size of a clone is reported for some rows only, either as once, few or many, or as a class for expanded clones.

clone size: NA
J gene: TRBJ1-1
V gene: TRBV19
CDR3 protein: CASSIGTANTEAFF

clone size: NA
J gene: TRBJ2-1
V gene: TRBV5-1
CDR3 protein: CASSKGLADNEQFF

clone size: NA
J gene: TRBJ1-2
V gene: TRBV6-5
CDR3 protein: CASRPRGGGGYTF

clone size: NA
J gene: TRBJ2-1
V gene: TRBV29-1
CDR3 protein: CSVGRSTSGVGIEQFF

clone size: NA
J gene: TRBJ1-2
V gene: TRBV5-4
CDR3 protein: CASSLGTGGAMGYTF

clone size: NA
J gene: TRBJ1-4
V gene: TRBV14
CDR3 protein: CASSRRQGGEKLFF

clone size: NA
J gene: TRBJ1-2
V gene: TRBV6-4
CDR3 protein: CASSDSIGALSATYGYTF

clone size: NA
J gene: TRBJ1-5
V gene: TRBV3-1/TRBV3-2
CDR3 protein: CASSQTDRGPPQPQHF

clone size: NA
J gene: TRBJ2-7
V gene: TRBV5-6
CDR3 protein: CASSLDVGTYEQYF

clone size: NA
J gene: TRBJ2-7
V gene: TRBV11-2
CDR3 protein: CASSYTGFFVEQYF

clone size: NA
J gene: TRBJ2-1
V gene: TRBV4-1
CDR3 protein: CASSQAVGTTYNEQFF

clone size: NA
J gene: TRBJ2-2
V gene: TRBV29-1
CDR3 protein: CSTEGRERTGELFF

clone size: medium-sized
J gene: TRBJ2-1
V gene: TRBV4-2
CDR3 protein: CASSQRQGYEQFF

clone size: NA
J gene: TRBJ2-2
V gene: TRBV29-1
CDR3 protein: CSVGGLAFTGELFF

clone size: NA
J gene: TRBJ2-1
V gene: TRBV6-4
CDR3 protein: CASSDSREGEQFF

clone size: NA
J gene: TRBJ1-1
V gene: TRBV19
CDR3 protein: CASNRGVWTEAFF

clone size: once
J gene: TRBJ2-1
V gene: TRBV11-3
CDR3 protein: CASSPLANEQFF

clone size: once
J gene: TRBJ2-2
V gene: TRBV5-1
CDR3 protein: CASSVYMNTGELFF

clone size: NA
J gene: TRBJ2-7
V gene: TRBV27
CDR3 protein: CASSSPSSYEQYF

clone size: NA
J gene: TRBJ2-1
V gene: TRBV19
CDR3 protein: CASSPRSLGYEQFF

clone size: few
J gene: TRBJ1-4
V gene: TRBV4-1
CDR3 protein: CASSQPYLATNEKLFF

clone size: NA
J gene: TRBJ1-4
V gene: TRBV6-4
CDR3 protein: CASRPQDRGSWDEKLFF